This is a list of T cell receptor beta chains from one sample in a study of OX40 agonist ivuxolimab in advanced cancers. Sequencing used immunoSEQ multiplex PCR; TCRdb keeps in-frame clones, though not all of them. The sample holds 60,000 or so clones, roughly 90% seen once. Sequenced here: CD4+ or CD8+ T cells sorted from blood, sampled in a trial of the OX40 agonist ivuxolimab. Receptor source: an adult with an advanced solid tumor such as melanoma, head and neck, liver or kidney cancer. Both conserved end residues are trimmed from each CDR3. Fields, in order: V gene, D gene, clone size, CDR3 length, J gene, CDR3 protein. A D gene is named only where the DNA matches it firmly. The listing skips clone size in some rows; elsewhere it reads once, few, many or a size class.

TRBV27,.,.,13,TRBJ2-1,ASRPPDREGNEQF
TRBV5-1,TRBD2,few,17,TRBJ2-3,ASSPSSALAEASTDTQY
TRBV19,.,.,13,TRBJ1-5,ASSIGSGISQPQH
TRBV27,.,.,14,TRBJ2-3,ASSQQGRPSTDTQY
TRBV18,TRBD1,.,12,TRBJ1-1,ASSRQGGNTEAF
TRBV29-1,.,.,9,TRBJ2-1,SVEKTPEQF
TRBV5-8,.,.,10,TRBJ1-5,ASSSRGQPQH
TRBV18,TRBD1,.,13,TRBJ1-2,ASSPQESTGWGYT
TRBV7-6,.,.,12,TRBJ1-1,ASSSSTGGTEAF
TRBV5-1,.,.,13,TRBJ2-6,ASSGGSSGANVLT
TRBV7-8,.,.,13,TRBJ2-7,ASSSPRGSSYEQY
TRBV2,.,.,10,TRBJ2-5,ASSGGAGAQY
TRBV5-4,TRBD2,.,13,TRBJ2-3,ASSLGTSVTDTQY
TRBV7-9,.,.,13,TRBJ1-1,ASSPGTGINTEAF
TRBV5-8,TRBD1,once,14,TRBJ2-5,ASSLGSGGAEETQY
TRBV6-1,TRBD1,.,12,TRBJ2-7,ASPPGQGAHEQY
TRBV11-3,TRBD1,.,15,TRBJ2-5,ASSARQGATGEETQY
TRBV7-3,TRBD2,.,14,TRBJ2-1,ASSLTLAGGLHEQF